This TCR beta chain was obtained from a study of shared clonotypes between healthy human individuals. Overall study results and limits: It was anticipated that sequencing depth would influence how many clonotypes donors shared.

Data came from immunoSEQ multiplex PCR; TCRdb stores just in-frame clones and leaves some out. Seen here are about 1 million clones, roughly 80% observed once, and the top ten hold roughly 1.4%. The CDR3 spans 15 residues. V shed 3 bases and J 4 bases; nucleotides not matched to a gene: 3. Germline values: CDR1 SGHTA, CDR2 FQGNSA. With regard to this clone: Its antigen remains unknown.

The donors were adults (healthy and HIV-negative) with no recent acute infections or vaccinations. V is TRBV7-2 and J is TRBJ2-2, with 9 bases matching TRBD2. Sequenced sample: memory CD4+ T cells sorted from blood. Subset given: CD45RA-negative fraction. The origin of this receptor is a man between 18 and 29 years old in good health. The CDR3 reads CASSFIAGATGELFF. The CDR3 nucleotides are TGTGCCAGCAGCTTCATAGCGGGAGCCACCGGGGAGCTGTTTTTT.